This TCR beta chain emerged from a study of OX40 agonist ivuxolimab in advanced cancers. Turning to the study itself: Ivuxolimab, an agonist antibody against OX40 (CD134), was given to patients. Patients received intravenous ivuxolimab every 2 weeks at 0.01 to 10 mg/kg. The group had a mean age of 60 years, ranged from 23 to 79, and was 75% to 85% male.

This CDR3 comprises 15 residues. Per the germline V gene, CDR1 is MNHEY and CDR2 is SMNVEV (reference sequence). Trimming pared 4 bases from V and 6 bases from J, leaving 13 bases between. Drawing of blood for sampling happened at baseline, at cycle 4 day 1, and at cycle 7 day 1. The data were produced by immunoSEQ multiplex PCR, yet TCRdb's version contains in-frame clones alone and is incomplete. Counted here are approximately 22,000 clones, roughly 84% occurring once; the ten biggest clones make up 37%. This receptor was identified in an adult with an advanced solid tumor such as melanoma, head and neck, liver or kidney cancer. The specimen was CD4+ or CD8+ T cells sorted from blood, collected in a trial of the OX40 agonist ivuxolimab. V gene TRBV27 combines with J gene TRBJ1-6; D is unclear. The CDR3 DNA sequence: TGTGCCAGCAGTTACGGCCCGGTCCTTAATTCACCCCTCCACTTT. Protein: CASSYGPVLNSPLHF.